This T cell receptor beta chain comes out of a study of T cell responses to AZD1222 COVID-19 vaccine. Study-level results: Once two AZD1222 doses were given, Spike-specific TCR breadth and depth went up. Clonal diversity was possibly underestimated, and white British individuals and females predominated among donors. Only six people who got AZD1222 tested seropositive at baseline. The study sampled repertoires only after the peak T cell response.

The V gene's germline CDR1 is SGHDT and CDR2 YYEEEE. CDR3 length equals 14 residues. V was trimmed by 3 bases and J by 6 bases, leaving 15 bases between them. The data were produced by immunoSEQ multiplex PCR, yet TCRdb's version contains in-frame clones alone and is incomplete. The table lists 150,000 to 200,000 clones, approximately 90% of them singletons, with approximately 3% in the top ten. Concerning this clone: Its target is not known.

The sample was peripheral blood, taken on day 0 of AZD1222 vaccination. The sequence was obtained from an adult in good health. The rearrangement uses TRBV5-6 and TRBJ1-2, with D possibly matching TRBD1 (5 bases). The CDR3 spells CASSWPQGTHGYTF. Here the CDR3 DNA reads TGTGCCAGCAGCTGGCCCCAGGGTACCCATGGCTACACCTTC.